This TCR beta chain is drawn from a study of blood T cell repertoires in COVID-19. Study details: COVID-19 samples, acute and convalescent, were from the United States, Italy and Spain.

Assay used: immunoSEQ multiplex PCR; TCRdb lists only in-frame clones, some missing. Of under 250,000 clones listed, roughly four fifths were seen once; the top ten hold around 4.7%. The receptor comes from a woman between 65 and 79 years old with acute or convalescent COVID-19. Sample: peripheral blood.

CDR3 in amino acids: CASSPYPTGSDQPQHF. CDR3 DNA sequence: TGTGCCAGCAGCCCCTACCCGACAGGGTCCGATCAGCCCCAGCATTTT. This sequence joins TRBV5-6 and TRBJ1-5, with 7 bases lining up with TRBD1. The junction had 12 bases not matched to a gene; V was cut back by 4 bases and J by 5 bases. From germline, CDR1 is SGHDT and CDR2 YYEEEE. The CDR3 consists of 16 residues.